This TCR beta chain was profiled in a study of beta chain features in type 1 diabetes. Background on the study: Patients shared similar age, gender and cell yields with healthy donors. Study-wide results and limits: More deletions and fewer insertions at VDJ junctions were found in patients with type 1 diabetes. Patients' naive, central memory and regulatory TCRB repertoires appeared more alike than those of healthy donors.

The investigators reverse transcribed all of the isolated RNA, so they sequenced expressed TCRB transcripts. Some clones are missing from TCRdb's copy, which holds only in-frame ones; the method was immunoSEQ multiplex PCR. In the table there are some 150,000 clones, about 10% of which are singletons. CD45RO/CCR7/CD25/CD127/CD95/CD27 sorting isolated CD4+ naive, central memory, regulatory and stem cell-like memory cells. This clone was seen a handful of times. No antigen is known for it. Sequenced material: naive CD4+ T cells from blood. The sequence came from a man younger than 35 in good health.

The CDR3 DNA follows: TGTGCCAGCAGCTTAAACGCCGGGGGGGGGACCTACGAGCAGTACTTC. Its protein is CASSLNAGGGTYEQYF. V gene TRBV7-3 combines with J gene TRBJ2-7; TRBD2 matches at 8 bases. Unmatched junction bases numbered 7, after V lost 1 base and J lost 2 bases. CDR1 is SGHTA, CDR2 FQGTGA, per germline. The CDR3 is 16 amino acids.